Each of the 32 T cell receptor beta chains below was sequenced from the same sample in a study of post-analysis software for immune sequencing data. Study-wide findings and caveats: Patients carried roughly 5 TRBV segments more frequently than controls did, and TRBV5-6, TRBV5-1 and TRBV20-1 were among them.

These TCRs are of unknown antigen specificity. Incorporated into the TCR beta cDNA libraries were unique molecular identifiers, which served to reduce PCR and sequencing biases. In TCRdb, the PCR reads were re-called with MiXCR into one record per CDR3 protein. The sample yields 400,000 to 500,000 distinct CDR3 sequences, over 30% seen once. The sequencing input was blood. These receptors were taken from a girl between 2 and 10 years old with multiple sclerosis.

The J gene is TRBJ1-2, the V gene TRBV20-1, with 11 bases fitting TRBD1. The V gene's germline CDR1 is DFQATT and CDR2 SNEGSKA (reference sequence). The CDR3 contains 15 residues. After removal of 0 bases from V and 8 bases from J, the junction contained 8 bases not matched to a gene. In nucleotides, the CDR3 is TGCAGTGCTAGAGATCTGGGACAGGGGGTGGAGGGCTACACCTTC. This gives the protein CSARDLGQGVEGYTF.

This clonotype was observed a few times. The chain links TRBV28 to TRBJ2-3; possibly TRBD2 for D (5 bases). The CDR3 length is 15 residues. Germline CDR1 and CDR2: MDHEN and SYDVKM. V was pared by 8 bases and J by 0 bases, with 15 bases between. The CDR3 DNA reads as TGTGCCAGCTTGCTTGGGAGCACTAGCACAGATACGCAGTATTTT. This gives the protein CASLLGSTSTDTQYF.

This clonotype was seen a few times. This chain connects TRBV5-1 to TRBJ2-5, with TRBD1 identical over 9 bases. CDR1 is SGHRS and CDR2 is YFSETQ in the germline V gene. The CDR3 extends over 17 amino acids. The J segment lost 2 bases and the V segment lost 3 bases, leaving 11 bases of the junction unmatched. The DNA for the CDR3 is TGCGCCAGCAGCTCAGGAAGAACCGGGACAGGGCAAGAGACCCAGTACTTC. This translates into CASSSGRTGTGQETQYF.

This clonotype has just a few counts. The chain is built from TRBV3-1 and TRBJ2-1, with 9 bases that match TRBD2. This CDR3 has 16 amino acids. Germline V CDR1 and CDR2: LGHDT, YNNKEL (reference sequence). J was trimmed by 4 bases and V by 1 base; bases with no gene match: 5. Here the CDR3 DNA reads TGTGCCAGCAGCCAAGTAGCGGGAGCCCAGTACAATGAGCAGTTCTTC. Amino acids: CASSQVAGAQYNEQFF.

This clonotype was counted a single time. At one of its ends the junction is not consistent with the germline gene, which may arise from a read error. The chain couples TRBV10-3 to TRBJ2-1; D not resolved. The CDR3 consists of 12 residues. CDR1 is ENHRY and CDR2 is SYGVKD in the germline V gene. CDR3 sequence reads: CATSIGADERFF. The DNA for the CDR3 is TGTGCCACCTCTATCGGAGCCGATGAGCGGTTCTTC.

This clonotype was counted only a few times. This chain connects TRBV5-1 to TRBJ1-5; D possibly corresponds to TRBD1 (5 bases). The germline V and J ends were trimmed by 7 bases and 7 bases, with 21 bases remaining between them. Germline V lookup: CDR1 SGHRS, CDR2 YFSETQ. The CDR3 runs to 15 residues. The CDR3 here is CASLAQRWGEQPQHF. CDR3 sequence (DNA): TGCGCCAGCTTGGCCCAACGGTGGGGGGAACAGCCCCAGCATTTT.

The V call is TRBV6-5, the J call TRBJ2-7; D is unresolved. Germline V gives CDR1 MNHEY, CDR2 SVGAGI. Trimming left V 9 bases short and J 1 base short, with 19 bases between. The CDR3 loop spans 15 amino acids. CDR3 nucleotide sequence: TGTGCCAGTAGTAGTCGGCCAAGTGGGTCCTACGAGCAGTACTTC. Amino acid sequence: CASSSRPSGSYEQYF.

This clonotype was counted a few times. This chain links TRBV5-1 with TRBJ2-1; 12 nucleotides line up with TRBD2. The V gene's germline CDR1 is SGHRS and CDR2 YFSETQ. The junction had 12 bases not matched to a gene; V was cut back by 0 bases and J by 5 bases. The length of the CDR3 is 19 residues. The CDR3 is CASSLARLAGGPHHNEQFF. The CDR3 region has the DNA TGCGCCAGCAGCTTGGCCAGGCTAGCGGGAGGGCCTCACCACAATGAGCAGTTCTTC.

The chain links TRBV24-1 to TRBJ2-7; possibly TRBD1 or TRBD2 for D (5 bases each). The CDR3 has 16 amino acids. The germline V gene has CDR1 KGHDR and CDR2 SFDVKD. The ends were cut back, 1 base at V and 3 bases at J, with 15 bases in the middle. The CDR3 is CATSDFSSDGGYEQYF. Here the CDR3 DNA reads TGTGCCACCAGTGATTTTTCGTCAGATGGGGGCTACGAGCAGTACTTC.

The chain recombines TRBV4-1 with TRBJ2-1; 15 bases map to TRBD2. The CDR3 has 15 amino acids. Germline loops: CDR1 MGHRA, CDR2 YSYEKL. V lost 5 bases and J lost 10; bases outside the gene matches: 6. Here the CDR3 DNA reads TGCGCCAGCAGCGAACCGGGACTAGCGGGGGGCGAGCAGTTCTTC. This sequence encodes CASSEPGLAGGEQFF.

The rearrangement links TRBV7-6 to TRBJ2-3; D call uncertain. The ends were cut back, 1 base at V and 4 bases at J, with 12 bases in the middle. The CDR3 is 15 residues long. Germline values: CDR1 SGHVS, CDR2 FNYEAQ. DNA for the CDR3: TGTGCCAGCAGCTTAGAAGAGTATTGGCCAGATACGCAGTATTTT. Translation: CASSLEEYWPDTQYF.

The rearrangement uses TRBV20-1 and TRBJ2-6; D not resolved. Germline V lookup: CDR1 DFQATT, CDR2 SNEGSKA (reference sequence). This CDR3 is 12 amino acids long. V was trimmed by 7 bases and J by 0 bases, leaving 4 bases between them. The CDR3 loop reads CSGSSGANVLTF. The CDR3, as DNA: TGCAGTGGGTCCTCTGGGGCCAACGTCCTGACTTTC.

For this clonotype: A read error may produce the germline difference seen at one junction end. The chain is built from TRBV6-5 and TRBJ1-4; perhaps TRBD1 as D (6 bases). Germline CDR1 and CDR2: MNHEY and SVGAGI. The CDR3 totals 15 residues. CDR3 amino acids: CASREDRATNEKRFF. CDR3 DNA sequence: TGTGCCAGCAGGGAGGACAGAGCAACTAATGAAAAACGGTTTTTT.

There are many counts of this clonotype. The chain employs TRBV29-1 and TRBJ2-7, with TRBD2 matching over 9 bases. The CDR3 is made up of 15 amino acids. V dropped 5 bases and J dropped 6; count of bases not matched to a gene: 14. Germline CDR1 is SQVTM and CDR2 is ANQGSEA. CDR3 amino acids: CSVRAGGEANCEQYF. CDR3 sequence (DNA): TGCAGCGTTCGAGCGGGAGGTGAGGCAAACTGCGAGCAGTACTTC.

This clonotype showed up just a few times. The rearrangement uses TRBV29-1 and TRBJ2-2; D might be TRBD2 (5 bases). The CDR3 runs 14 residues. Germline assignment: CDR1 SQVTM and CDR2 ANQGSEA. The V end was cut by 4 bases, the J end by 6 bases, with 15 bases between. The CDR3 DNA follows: TGCAGCGTTGGGGTTGGATCTAGCCCCGGGGAGCTGTTTTTT. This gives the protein CSVGVGSSPGELFF.

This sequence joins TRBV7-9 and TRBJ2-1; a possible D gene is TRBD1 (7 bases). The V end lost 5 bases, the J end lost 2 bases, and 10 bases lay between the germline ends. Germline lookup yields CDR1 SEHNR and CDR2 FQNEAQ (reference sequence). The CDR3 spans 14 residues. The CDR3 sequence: CASSAGQPYNEQFF. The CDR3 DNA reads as TGTGCCAGCAGCGCGGGACAGCCCTACAATGAGCAGTTCTTC. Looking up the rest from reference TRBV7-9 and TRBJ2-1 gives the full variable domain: DTGVSQNPRHKITKRGQNVTFRCDPISEHNRLYWYRQTLGQGPEFLTYFQNEAQLEKSRLLSDRFSAERPKGSFSTLEIQRTEQGDSAMYLCASSAGQPYNEQFFGPGTRLTVL.

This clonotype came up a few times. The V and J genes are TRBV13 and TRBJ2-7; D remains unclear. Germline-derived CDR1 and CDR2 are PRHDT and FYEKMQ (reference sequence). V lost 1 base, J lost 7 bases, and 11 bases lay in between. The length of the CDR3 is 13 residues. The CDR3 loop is CASSLAPRREQYF. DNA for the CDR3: TGTGCCAGCAGCTTAGCCCCTCGCCGGGAGCAGTACTTC.

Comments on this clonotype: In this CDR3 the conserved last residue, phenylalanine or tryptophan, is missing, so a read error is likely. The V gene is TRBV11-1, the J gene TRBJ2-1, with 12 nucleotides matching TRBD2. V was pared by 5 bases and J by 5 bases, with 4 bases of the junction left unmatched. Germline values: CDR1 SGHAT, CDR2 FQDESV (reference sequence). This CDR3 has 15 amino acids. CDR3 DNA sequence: TGTGCCAGCAGCCGACTAGCGGGAGTCGACAATGAGCAGTTCGTC. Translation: CASSRLAGVDNEQFV.

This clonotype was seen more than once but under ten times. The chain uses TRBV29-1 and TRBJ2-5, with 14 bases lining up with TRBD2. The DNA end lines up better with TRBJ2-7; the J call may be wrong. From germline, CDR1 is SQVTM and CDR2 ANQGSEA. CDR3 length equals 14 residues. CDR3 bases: TGCAGCGTATACGGGACTAGCGGGAGCTACGAGCAGTACTTC. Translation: CSVYGTSGSYEQYF.

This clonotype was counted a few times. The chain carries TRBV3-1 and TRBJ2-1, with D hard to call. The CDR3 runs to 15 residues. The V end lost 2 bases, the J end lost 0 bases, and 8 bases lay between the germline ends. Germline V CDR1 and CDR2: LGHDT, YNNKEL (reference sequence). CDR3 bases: TGTGCCAGCAGCCAAATTTCCGGCTCCTACAATGAGCAGTTCTTC. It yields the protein CASSQISGSYNEQFF.

This CDR3 reads CSAREGGRGTQETQYF. In DNA, the CDR3 is TGCAGTGCTAGAGAGGGGGGGAGGGGAACTCAAGAGACCCAGTACTTC. The V and J genes are TRBV20-1 and TRBJ2-5, with 7 bases lining up with TRBD2. V was clipped by 0 bases and J by 2 bases; unmatched bases: 9. The germline V gene has CDR1 DFQATT and CDR2 SNEGSKA (reference sequence). This CDR3 has 16 residues.

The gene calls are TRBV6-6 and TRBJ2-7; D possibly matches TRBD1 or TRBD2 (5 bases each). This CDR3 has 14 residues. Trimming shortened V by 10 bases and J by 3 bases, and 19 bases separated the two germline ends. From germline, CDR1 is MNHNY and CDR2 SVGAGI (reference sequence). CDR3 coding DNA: TGTGCCACCCTCGGGACGAAGGACGTCTACGAGCAGTACTTC. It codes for CATLGTKDVYEQYF.

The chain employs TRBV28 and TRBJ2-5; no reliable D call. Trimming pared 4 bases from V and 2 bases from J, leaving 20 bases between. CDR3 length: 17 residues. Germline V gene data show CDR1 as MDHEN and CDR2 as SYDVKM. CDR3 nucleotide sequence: TGTGCCAGCAGTTCGAGGAGAATCACCGAACTTCAAGAGACCCAGTACTTC. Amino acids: CASSSRRITELQETQYF.

The CDR3 coding sequence is TGTGCTAGTGGTTTGGTACCTGGGACATCCAGTTCGGGGACCCAGTACTTC. This codes for CASGLVPGTSSSGTQYF. The chain links TRBV12-5 to TRBJ2-7, with a weak D call TRBD1 (6 bases). The J call is uncertain, as TRBJ2-5 better fits the DNA end. CDR1 LGHNT and CDR2 FRNRAP come from the germline V gene. The CDR3 is 17 residues long.

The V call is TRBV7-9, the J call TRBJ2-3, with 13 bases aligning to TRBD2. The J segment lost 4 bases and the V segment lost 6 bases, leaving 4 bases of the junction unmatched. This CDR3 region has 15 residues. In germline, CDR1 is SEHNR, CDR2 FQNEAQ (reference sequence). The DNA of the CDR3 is TGTGCCAGCAGAAGGACTAGCGGGAGTTCAGATACGCAGTATTTT. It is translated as CASRRTSGSSDTQYF.

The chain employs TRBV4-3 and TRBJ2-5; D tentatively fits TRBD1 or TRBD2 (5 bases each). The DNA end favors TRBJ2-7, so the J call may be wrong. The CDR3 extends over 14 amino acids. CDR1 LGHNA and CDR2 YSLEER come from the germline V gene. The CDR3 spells CASSQSEGNYEQYF. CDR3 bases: TGCGCCAGCAGCCAATCCGAGGGGAACTACGAGCAGTACTTC.

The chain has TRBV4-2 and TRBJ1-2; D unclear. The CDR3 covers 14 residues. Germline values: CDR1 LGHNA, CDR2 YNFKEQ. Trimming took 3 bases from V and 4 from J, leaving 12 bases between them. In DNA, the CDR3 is TGTGCCAGCAGCCACGAGAACGCGGTCTATGGCTACACCTTC. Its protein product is CASSHENAVYGYTF.

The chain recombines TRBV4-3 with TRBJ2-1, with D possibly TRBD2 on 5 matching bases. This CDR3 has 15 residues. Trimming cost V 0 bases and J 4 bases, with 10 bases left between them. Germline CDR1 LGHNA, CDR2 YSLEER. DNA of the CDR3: TGCGCCAGCAGCCAAGATACTAGTACATACAATGAGCAGTTCTTC. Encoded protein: CASSQDTSTYNEQFF.

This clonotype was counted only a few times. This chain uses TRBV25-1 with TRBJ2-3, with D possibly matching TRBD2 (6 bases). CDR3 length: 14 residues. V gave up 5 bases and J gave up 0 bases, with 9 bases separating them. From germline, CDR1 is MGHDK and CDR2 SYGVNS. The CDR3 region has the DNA TGTGCCAGCAGTCAAAGCGGGAGCACAGATACGCAGTATTTT. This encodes CASSQSGSTDTQYF. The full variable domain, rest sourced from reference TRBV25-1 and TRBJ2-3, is EADIYQTPRYLVIGTGKKITLECSQTMGHDKMYWYQQDPGMELHLIHYSYGVNSTEKGDLSSESTVSRIRTEHFPLTLESARPSHTSQYLCASSQSGSTDTQYFGPGTRLTVL.

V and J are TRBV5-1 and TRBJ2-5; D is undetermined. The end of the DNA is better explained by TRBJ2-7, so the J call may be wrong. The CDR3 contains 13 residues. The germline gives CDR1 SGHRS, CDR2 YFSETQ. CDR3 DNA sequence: TGCGCCAGCAGCCTGGATGTGGTTTACGAGCAGTACTTC. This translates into CASSLDVVYEQYF.

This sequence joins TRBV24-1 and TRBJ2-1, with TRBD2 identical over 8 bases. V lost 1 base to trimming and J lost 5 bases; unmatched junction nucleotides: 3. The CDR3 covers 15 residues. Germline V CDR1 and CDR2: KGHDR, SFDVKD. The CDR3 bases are TGTGCCACCAGTGATTTCGGCGGGGGGCACAATGAGCAGTTCTTC. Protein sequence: CATSDFGGGHNEQFF.

This CDR3 is CASSLKLTQETQYF. The CDR3 nucleotides are TGTGCCAGCAGTTTAAAATTAACGCAAGAGACCCAGTACTTC. The genes are TRBV12-3 or TRBV12-4 and TRBJ2-5; D ambiguous. This CDR3 region has 14 residues. V was shortened by 2 bases and J by 2 bases, with 9 bases between the two germline ends.